The 32 T cell receptor beta chains reported below all come from one sample, sequenced in a study of beta chain features in type 1 diabetes. General study points: TCRB CDR3s from Type 1 diabetes patients were moderately but significantly shorter in all four CD4+ subsets.

The sequenced template was cDNA made from the entire isolated RNA. Assay: immunoSEQ multiplex PCR; the TCRdb copy retains only in-frame clones and omits some. The table has 120,000 to 150,000 clones, about an eighth seen once. No antigens are known for them. What was sequenced was central memory CD4+ T cells from blood. The source of these receptors is a young man with type 1 diabetes.

This clone appeared a few times. V usage is TRBV29-1 and J usage is TRBJ2-2; 8 bases fit TRBD1. Germline values: CDR1 SQVTM, CDR2 ANQGSEA. This CDR3 region has 15 residues. V was pared by 5 bases and J by 5 bases, with 10 bases of the junction left unmatched. The CDR3 sequence is CSVSGQGSWTGELFF. The DNA for the CDR3 is TGCAGCGTTTCTGGACAGGGTTCTTGGACCGGGGAGCTGTTTTTT.

The chain uses TRBV6-6 and TRBJ1-5, with 7 bases that match TRBD1. V lost 7 bases to trimming and J lost 6 bases; unmatched junction nucleotides: 9. The CDR3 extends over 14 amino acids. Germline CDR1 is MNHNY and CDR2 is SVGAGI (reference sequence). This CDR3 is CASNRQGISQPQHF. DNA of the CDR3: TGTGCCAGCAATAGACAGGGTATTAGTCAGCCCCAGCATTTT.

This clone has more than one count but fewer than ten. This chain uses TRBV6-5 with TRBJ2-7; TRBD2 is a possible D gene (6 bases). V lost 6 bases and J lost 3, with 18 bases in between. Germline CDR1 reads MNHEY; CDR2 reads SVGAGI. The CDR3 runs 15 residues. DNA for the CDR3: TGTGCCAGCAGAGAGGACGGCGAAGCGGGCTACGAGCAGTACTTC. This sequence encodes CASREDGEAGYEQYF.

The chain uses TRBV29-1 and TRBJ2-7, with D hard to call. The CDR3 covers 14 residues. Trimming pared 4 bases from V and 1 base from J, leaving 14 bases between. Germline CDR1 is SQVTM and CDR2 is ANQGSEA. CDR3 residues: CSVAWARKSYEQYF. The CDR3, as DNA: TGCAGCGTTGCGTGGGCTAGGAAGTCCTACGAGCAGTACTTC.

Only a few counts were recorded for this clone. This chain uses TRBV2 with TRBJ2-4; D possibly corresponds to TRBD2 (6 bases). V was cut by 4 bases and J by 5 bases, with 21 bases left in between. This CDR3 contains 17 residues. Per the germline V gene, CDR1 is SNHLY and CDR2 is FYNNEI. In DNA form, the CDR3 reads TGTGCCAGCAGTGCTTCCCGACTAGGCGGTGACCAAAACATTCAGTACTTC. Amino acid sequence: CASSASRLGGDQNIQYF.

A few counts support this clone. V is TRBV30 and J is TRBJ1-1; no firm D call. The ends were cut back, 4 bases at V and 0 bases at J, with 9 bases in the middle. Germline V gives CDR1 GTSNPN, CDR2 SVGIG (reference sequence). The CDR3 sequence is 13 residues long. In nucleotides, the CDR3 is TGTGCCTGGATTAGAGCTCTGAACACTGAAGCTTTCTTT. This codes for CAWIRALNTEAFF.

This clone was seen more than once but under ten times. This rearrangement joins TRBV9 to TRBJ2-3, with 7 bases fitting TRBD2. Germline V lookup: CDR1 SGDLS, CDR2 YYNGEE. CDR3 size: 16 residues. The ends lost 0 bases at V and 1 base at J; junction bases unmatched: 5. The CDR3 region is CASSVAPSGRTDTQYF. In DNA, the CDR3 is TGTGCCAGCAGCGTAGCGCCTAGCGGACGCACAGATACGCAGTATTTT. The variable domain in full, completed from reference TRBV9 and TRBJ2-3, reads DSGVTQTPKHLITATGQRVTLRCSPRSGDLSVYWYQQSLDQGLQFLIQYYNGEERAKGNILERFSAQQFPDLHSELNLSSLELGDSALYFCASSVAPSGRTDTQYFGPGTRLTVL.

This clone was observed a handful of times. The chain is built from TRBV4-2 and TRBJ2-3, with unresolved D. Germline-derived CDR1 and CDR2 are LGHNA and YNFKEQ. Trimming left V 0 bases short and J 1 base short, with 14 bases between. This CDR3 comprises 17 residues. Here the CDR3 DNA reads TGTGCCAGCAGCCAAGAAGTAATAGCTGGGGGCACAGATACGCAGTATTTT. It is translated as CASSQEVIAGGTDTQYF.

In this sample, this clone turned up a few times. V is TRBV20-1 and J is TRBJ2-7; a weak D match, TRBD2 (5 bases). Looked up from germline, CDR1 is DFQATT and CDR2 is SNEGSKA (reference sequence). The V gene lost 6 bases and the J gene lost 2 bases, with 8 bases spanning the gap. The CDR3 runs to 11 residues. The CDR3: CSAPRAYEQYF. DNA of the CDR3: TGCAGTGCCCCGAGGGCCTACGAGCAGTACTTC.

The chain is built from TRBV2 and TRBJ2-7; 10 bases fit TRBD1. Germline V gene lookup returns CDR1 SNHLY and CDR2 FYNNEI. This CDR3 has 14 amino acids. Trimming at V came to 4 bases and at J to 3 bases, leaving 3 bases not matched to a gene. The CDR3 spells CASSVRDRGYEQYF. The CDR3 DNA reads TGTGCCAGCAGTGTAAGGGACAGGGGCTACGAGCAGTACTTC. Using reference TRBV2 and TRBJ2-7 for the parts outside the CDR3, the full variable domain is EPEVTQTPSHQVTQMGQEVILRCVPISNHLYFYWYRQILGQKVEFLVSFYNNEISEKSEIFDDQFSVERPDGSNFTLKIRSTKLEDSAMYFCASSVRDRGYEQYFGPGTRLTVT.

The chain uses TRBV5-4 and TRBJ1-2; perhaps TRBD1 as D (5 bases). Trimming took off 4 bases at V and 2 bases at J, with 12 bases between the two ends. Germline V gene sequence: CDR1 SGHNT, CDR2 YYREEE (reference sequence). The CDR3 is 14 residues long. The CDR3 region is CASSRTGGNYGYTF. CDR3 coding DNA: TGTGCCAGCAGCCGGACTGGGGGGAACTATGGCTACACCTTC.

This clone came up a few times. Other DNA variants within this sample encode the same CDR3. The chain recombines TRBV29-1 with TRBJ2-5; 7 positions agree with TRBD1. With V trimmed by 6 bases and J by 2 bases, 3 bases remained unmatched. The germline CDR1 and CDR2 sequences are SQVTM and ANQGSEA. This CDR3 contains 12 residues. The chain's CDR3 is CSVRQGQETQYF. The DNA of the CDR3 is TGCAGCGTCAGACAGGGTCAAGAGACCCAGTACTTC.

J is TRBJ2-7 and V is TRBV15; maybe TRBD2 (6 bases). Germline CDR1 is LNHNV and CDR2 is YYDKDF (reference sequence). Trimming removed 1 base at V and 5 bases at J, with 6 bases between. The CDR3 has 12 residues. The CDR3 DNA reads as TGTGCCACCAGCAGAGCTAGCGACGAGCAGTACTTC. Protein sequence: CATSRASDEQYF.

In this sample, this clone turned up many times. V usage is TRBV6-5 and J usage is TRBJ2-5; D remains ambiguous. CDR1 and CDR2 (germline): MNHEY, SVGAGI. The CDR3 contains 14 residues. Trimming took off 0 bases at V and 7 bases at J, with 12 bases between the two ends. CDR3 in amino acids: CASSYSRQQPTQYF. Written as DNA, the CDR3 is TGTGCCAGCAGTTACTCGAGGCAGCAGCCGACCCAGTACTTC.

This clone was seen more than once but under ten times. V usage is TRBV15 and J usage is TRBJ1-1; no definite D call. The CDR3 contains 13 residues. Trimming left V 3 bases short and J 3 bases short, with 8 bases between. Looked up from germline, CDR1 is LNHNV and CDR2 is YYDKDF (reference sequence). CDR3 residues: CATSRAGDTEAFF. The CDR3 coding sequence is TGTGCCACCAGCAGGGCCGGAGACACTGAAGCTTTCTTT.

This CDR3 reads CASKGYTEAFF. The CDR3 region has the DNA TGTGCCAGCAAAGGGTACACTGAAGCTTTCTTT. This chain links TRBV19 with TRBJ1-1, with D unresolved. Germline values: CDR1 LNHDA, CDR2 SQIVND (reference sequence). V lost 9 bases, J lost 3 bases, and 8 bases lay in between. CDR3 length: 11 amino acids.

This rearrangement joins TRBV10-1 to TRBJ2-7; tentative D call: TRBD1 (5 bases). This CDR3 has 15 residues. V was shortened by 4 bases and J by 4 bases, with 17 bases between the two germline ends. CDR1 is WNHNN, CDR2 SYGVQD, per germline (reference sequence). The CDR3 region is CASSVSVWGPYEQYF. The CDR3 DNA reads TGCGCCAGCAGTGTTTCGGTTTGGGGCCCATACGAGCAGTACTTC.

This clone turned up a few times. This rearrangement joins TRBV14 to TRBJ1-2; D is unclear. This CDR3 spans 15 amino acids. CDR1 is SGHDN, CDR2 FVKESK, per germline. Trimming took off 1 base at V and 0 bases at J, with 9 bases between the two ends. CDR3 sequence (DNA): TGTGCCAGCAGCCAAGGCGGGAGGGCTAACTATGGCTACACCTTC. As protein: CASSQGGRANYGYTF.

The sample holds many counts of this clone. The CDR3 DNA is TGTGCCAGCAGTCCTGGGACAGGAACCTACGAGCAGTACTTC. Residues: CASSPGTGTYEQYF. This chain joins TRBV28 and TRBJ2-7, with TRBD1 matching 8 bases. Germline V gives CDR1 MDHEN, CDR2 SYDVKM. The ends lost 5 bases at V and 2 bases at J; junction bases unmatched: 5. The CDR3 sequence is 14 residues long.

This clone was counted only a few times. The chain couples TRBV5-1 to TRBJ2-1; no clear D gene. CDR1 is SGHRS and CDR2 is YFSETQ in the germline V gene. CDR3 length: 14 amino acids. The germline V and J ends were trimmed by 0 bases and 8 bases, with 12 bases remaining between them. The CDR3 spells CASSLVKAVDEQFF. The CDR3 nucleotides read TGCGCCAGCAGCTTGGTAAAGGCGGTCGATGAGCAGTTCTTC.

CDR3 protein: CASSDSGGTDTQYF. CDR3 in DNA: TGTGCCAGCAGTGACTCCGGGGGCACAGATACGCAGTATTTT. V gene TRBV6-4 combines with J gene TRBJ2-3; a possible D gene is TRBD2 (5 bases). Germline lookup yields CDR1 MRHNA and CDR2 SNTAGT. With 0 bases removed from V and 1 base from J, the gap between germline ends came to 5 bases. The CDR3 contains 14 residues.

The rearrangement uses TRBV11-3 and TRBJ2-4, with D possibly TRBD2 on 6 matching bases. The CDR3 extends over 14 amino acids. V lost 0 bases, J lost 10 bases, and 13 bases lay in between. Germline V gives CDR1 SGHNT, CDR2 YENEEA. CDR3 region: CASSLDYGAGIQYF. CDR3 nucleotide sequence: TGTGCCAGCAGCTTAGATTACGGGGCGGGGATTCAGTACTTC.

This chain uses TRBV11-2 with TRBJ2-7; TRBD1 agrees at 7 bases. The germline CDR1 and CDR2 sequences are SGHAT and FQNNGV. Losses at the gene ends were 4 bases for V and 3 bases for J; bases not matched to a gene: 3. The CDR3 is 13 amino acids. The CDR3 nucleotides read TGTGCCAGCAGCTGGGGACAGCTCTACGAGCAGTACTTC. Translating it yields CASSWGQLYEQYF.

The gene calls are TRBV11-2 and TRBJ2-5, with 8 bases lining up with TRBD2. The V gene's germline CDR1 is SGHAT and CDR2 FQNNGV. CDR3 length: 13 amino acids. Trimming at V came to 0 bases and at J to 14 bases, leaving 8 bases not matched to a gene. The DNA of the CDR3 is TGTGCCAGCAGCTTAGACTTAGCGGGGCGCGGTTACTTC. It encodes CASSLDLAGRGYF.

The chain has TRBV5-8 and TRBJ1-6; 8 bases match TRBD1. With V trimmed by 3 bases and J by 18 bases, 14 bases remained unmatched. The CDR3 is 14 residues long. Looked up from germline, CDR1 is SGHTS and CDR2 is YDEGEE. The CDR3 sequence: CASSSRDRRLSPHF. The CDR3 bases are TGTGCCAGCAGCTCCCGGGACAGGCGGTTGTCACCCCACTTT.

The CDR3 reads CAIRSGDNQPQHF. The CDR3 DNA is TGTGCCATCAGGTCCGGGGACAATCAGCCCCAGCATTTT. This chain joins TRBV10-3 and TRBJ1-5, with D unclear. CDR1 and CDR2 (germline): ENHRY, SYGVKD. The CDR3 runs to 13 residues. Trimming removed 6 bases at V and 3 bases at J, with 9 bases between.

As to this clone: Other nucleotide sequences from this sample produce the same CDR3. The chain links TRBV29-1 to TRBJ1-1; D call uncertain. The V end was cut by 5 bases, the J end by 0 bases, with 4 bases between. The length of the CDR3 is 11 residues. Germline V CDR1 and CDR2: SQVTM, ANQGSEA. CDR3: CSVTVNTEAFF. Here the CDR3 DNA reads TGCAGCGTTACCGTGAACACTGAAGCTTTCTTT.

The V and J genes are TRBV2 and TRBJ2-1; 9 bases are shared with TRBD1. The CDR3 has 11 amino acids. The ends lost 9 bases at V and 6 bases at J; junction bases unmatched: 0. CDR1 SNHLY and CDR2 FYNNEI come from the germline V gene. CDR3 residues: CARGQGNEQFF. The CDR3 DNA reads TGTGCCAGGGGACAGGGCAATGAGCAGTTCTTC. Together with reference TRBV2 and TRBJ2-1, the CDR3 gives the full variable domain: EPEVTQTPSHQVTQMGQEVILRCVPISNHLYFYWYRQILGQKVEFLVSFYNNEISEKSEIFDDQFSVERPDGSNFTLKIRSTKLEDSAMYFCARGQGNEQFFGPGTRLTVL.

This clone has more than one count but fewer than ten. This chain joins TRBV28 and TRBJ2-7, with TRBD2 matching 8 bases. The CDR3 is 17 residues long. The germline V gene encodes CDR1 MDHEN and CDR2 SYDVKM. Germline trimming cut 5 bases from V and 0 bases from J; bases unmatched to any gene: 12. This CDR3 is CASSPPGGGLSSYEQYF. In DNA form, the CDR3 reads TGTGCCAGCAGTCCGCCCGGGGGGGGCCTCAGCTCCTACGAGCAGTACTTC.

The rearrangement links TRBV5-1 to TRBJ2-1; D not certain. CDR1 and CDR2 from the germline V gene are SGHRS and YFSETQ. V lost 5 bases, J lost 0 bases, and 15 bases lay in between. CDR3 length: 16 residues. This chain's CDR3 is CASSLGYVSSYNEQFF. CDR3 DNA sequence: TGCGCCAGCAGTCTGGGGTACGTTAGCTCCTACAATGAGCAGTTCTTC.

This clone was recorded a few times. The CDR3 loop is CAISESGRGEQYF. The DNA of the CDR3 is TGTGCCATCAGTGAGTCCGGACGGGGAGAGCAGTATTTT. This rearrangement joins TRBV10-3 to TRBJ2-3; D is perhaps TRBD2 (5 bases). V lost 0 bases to trimming and J lost 11 bases, with 12 bases between them. This CDR3 region has 13 residues. The V gene's germline CDR1 is ENHRY and CDR2 SYGVKD.

This clone was seen more than once but under ten times. This rearrangement joins TRBV7-9 to TRBJ1-2, with TRBD1 matching 8 bases. Germline trimming cut 0 bases from V and 6 bases from J; bases unmatched to any gene: 6. The CDR3 is 15 residues long. The germline gives CDR1 SEHNR, CDR2 FQNEAQ (reference sequence). CDR3 protein: CASSLAGQGVDGYTF. In DNA form, the CDR3 reads TGTGCCAGCAGCTTAGCCGGACAGGGAGTTGATGGCTACACCTTC.